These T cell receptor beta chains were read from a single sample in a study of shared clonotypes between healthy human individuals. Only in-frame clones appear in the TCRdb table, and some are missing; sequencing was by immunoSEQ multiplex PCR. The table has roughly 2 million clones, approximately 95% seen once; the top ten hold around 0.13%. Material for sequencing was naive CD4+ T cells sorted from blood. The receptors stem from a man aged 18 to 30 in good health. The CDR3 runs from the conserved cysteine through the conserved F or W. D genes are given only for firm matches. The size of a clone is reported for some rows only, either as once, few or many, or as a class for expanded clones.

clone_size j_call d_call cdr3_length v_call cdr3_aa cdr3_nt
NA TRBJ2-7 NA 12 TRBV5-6 CASSLAPYEQYF TGTGCCAGCAGCTTGGCACCCTACGAGCAGTACTTC
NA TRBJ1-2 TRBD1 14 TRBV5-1 CASNTGEASYGYTF TGCGCCAGCAACACAGGGGAGGCCTCCTATGGCTACACCTTC
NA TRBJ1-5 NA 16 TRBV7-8 CASSLEAGLGYQPQHF TGTGCCAGCAGCTTAGAAGCAGGGCTTGGATATCAGCCCCAGCATTTT
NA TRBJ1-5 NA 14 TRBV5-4 CASSLRWWVKPQHF TGTGCCAGCAGCTTGCGTTGGTGGGTGAAGCCCCAGCATTTT
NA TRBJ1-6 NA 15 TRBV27 CASSLSFGTNSPLHF TGTGCCAGCAGTTTATCATTCGGGACAAATTCACCCCTCCACTTT
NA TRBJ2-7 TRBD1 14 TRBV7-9 CASSLKGQGNEQYF TGTGCCAGCAGCTTAAAGGGACAGGGCAACGAGCAGTACTTC
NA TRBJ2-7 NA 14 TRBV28 CASSPPGPSYEQYF TGTGCCAGCAGCCCCCCAGGCCCCAGCTACGAGCAGTACTTC
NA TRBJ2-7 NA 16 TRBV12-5 CASESGRYGLVDEQYF TGTGCTAGTGAGTCTGGCAGGTACGGTTTGGTCGACGAGCAGTACTTC
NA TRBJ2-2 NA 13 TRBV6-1 CAEGQAFPPELFF TGTGCCGAGGGGCAGGCCTTTCCTCCCGAGCTGTTTTTT
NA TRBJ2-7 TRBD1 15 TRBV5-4 CASSHPGTVSYEQYF TGTGCCAGCAGCCATCCCGGGACAGTTTCCTACGAGCAGTACTTC
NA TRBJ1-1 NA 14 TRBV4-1 CASSQVVLNTEAFF TGCGCCAGCAGCCAAGTTGTCTTGAACACTGAAGCTTTCTTT
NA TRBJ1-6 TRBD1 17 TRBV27 CASSPGQFSSYNSPLHF TGTGCCAGCAGTCCGGGACAGTTCAGCTCCTATAATTCACCCCTCCACTTT
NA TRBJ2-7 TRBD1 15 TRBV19 CASSISGGETYEQYF TGTGCCAGTAGTATTTCAGGGGGTGAAACCTACGAGCAGTACTTC
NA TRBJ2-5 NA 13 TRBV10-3 CAISGGQQETQYF TGTGCCATCAGTGGGGGTCAGCAAGAGACCCAGTACTTC
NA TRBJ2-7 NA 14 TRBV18 CASSPKRDAYEQYF TGTGCCAGCTCACCCAAACGGGACGCGTACGAGCAGTACTTC
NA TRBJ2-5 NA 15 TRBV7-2 CASSFNQGEGETQYF TGTGCCAGCAGCTTCAATCAGGGTGAGGGTGAGACCCAGTACTTC
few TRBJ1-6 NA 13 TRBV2 CASSGTAHSPLHF TGTGCCAGCAGTGGGACAGCCCATTCACCCCTCCACTTT
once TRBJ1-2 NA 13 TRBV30 CARTAESYYGYTF TGTGCCCGGACCGCAGAATCGTACTATGGCTACACCTTC
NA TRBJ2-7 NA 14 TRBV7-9 CASSLGWWTYEQYF TGTGCCAGCAGCTTAGGCTGGTGGACCTACGAGCAGTACTTC
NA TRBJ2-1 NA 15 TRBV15 CATSPRGGPYNEQFF TGTGCCACCAGCCCGAGGGGGGGCCCCTACAATGAGCAGTTCTTC
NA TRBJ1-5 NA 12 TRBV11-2 CASSLDNQPQHF TGTGCCAGCAGCTTAGACAATCAGCCCCAGCATTTT
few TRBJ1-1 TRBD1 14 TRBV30 CAVGDRGTGFEAFF TGTGCCGTGGGCGACAGGGGGACCGGTTTTGAAGCTTTCTTT
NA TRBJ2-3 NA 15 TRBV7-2 CASSLGQGFTDTQYF TGTGCCAGCAGCTTAGGGCAGGGGTTTACAGATACGCAGTATTTT
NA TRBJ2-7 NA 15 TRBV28 CASSLGSTGSGEQYF TGTGCCAGCAGTTTAGGCTCTACAGGGAGTGGCGAGCAGTACTTC
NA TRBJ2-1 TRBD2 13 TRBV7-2 CASSPGGYNEQFF TGTGCCAGCAGCCCGGGAGGCTACAATGAGCAGTTCTTC
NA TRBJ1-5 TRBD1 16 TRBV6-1 CASSERTGISNQPQHF TGTGCCAGCAGTGAACGGACAGGGATTAGCAATCAGCCCCAGCATTTT
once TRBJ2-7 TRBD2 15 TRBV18 CASSLGLAGGLEQYF TGTGCCAGCTCACTTGGACTAGCGGGGGGGCTCGAGCAGTACTTC
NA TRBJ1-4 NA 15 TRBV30 CAWSPSGGTNEKLFF TGTGCCTGGAGCCCCTCCGGAGGGACTAATGAAAAACTGTTTTTT
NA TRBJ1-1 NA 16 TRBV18 CASSRASRGQVTEAFF TGTGCCAGCTCACGGGCGTCCCGGGGGCAGGTCACTGAAGCTTTCTTT
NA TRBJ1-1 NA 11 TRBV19 CASKGDTEAFF TGTGCCAGTAAAGGGGACACTGAAGCTTTCTTT
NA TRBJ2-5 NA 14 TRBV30 CAWSVARVQETQYF TGTGCCTGGAGTGTAGCCAGGGTTCAAGAGACCCAGTACTTC
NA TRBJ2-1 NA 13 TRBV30 CAWSVELAVEQFF TGTGCCTGGAGTGTGGAACTAGCCGTTGAGCAGTTCTTC
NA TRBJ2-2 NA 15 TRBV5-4 CASSLGLTNTGELFF TGTGCCAGCAGCTTGGGACTAACAAACACCGGGGAGCTGTTTTTT
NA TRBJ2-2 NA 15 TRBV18 CASSPLLGHTGELFF TGTGCCAGCTCACCATTGCTTGGGCACACCGGGGAGCTGTTTTTT
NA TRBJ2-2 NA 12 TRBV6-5 CASQRGTGELFF TGTGCCAGCCAAAGGGGGACCGGGGAGCTGTTTTTT
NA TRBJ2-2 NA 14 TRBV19 CASSYRTRTGELFF TGTGCCAGTAGCTACAGGACAAGAACCGGGGAGCTGTTTTTT
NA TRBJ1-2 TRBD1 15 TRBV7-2 CASSLTSTGIPGYTF TGTGCCAGCAGCTTAACCTCGACAGGGATCCCGGGCTACACCTTC
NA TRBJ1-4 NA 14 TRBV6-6 CASSRDLGGEKLFF TGTGCCAGCTCACGGGACCTGGGGGGTGAAAAACTGTTTTTT
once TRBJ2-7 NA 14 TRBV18 CASSPNAGSYEQYF TGTGCCAGCTCACCAAATGCAGGCTCCTACGAGCAGTACTTC
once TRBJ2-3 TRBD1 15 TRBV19 CASSPRDRGTDTQYF TGTGCCAGTAGTCCCCGGGACAGGGGCACAGATACGCAGTATTTT